The sequence of this TCR beta chain was determined in a study of CD4+ T cells in melanoma. General observations from the study: Neoantigen-specific CD4+ T cells in melanoma reportedly had diverse differentiation states.

This CDR3 comprises 11 residues. Germline V gives CDR1 SGHTS, CDR2 YDEGEE. This clone appeared once. Its antigen is undetermined. A junction boundary mismatches the germline segment, possibly from a read error. Generated by immunoSEQ multiplex PCR, the TCRdb table keeps only in-frame clones and is missing some. The profile covers around 55,000 clones, with over 60% appearing a single time and approximately 5% taken by the ten largest. The material sequenced was tumor tissue. This receptor was identified in a human donor with melanoma. This sequence joins TRBV5-8 and TRBJ2-7, with a possible D match to TRBD2 (5 bases). CDR3 in DNA: TGTGCCAGCAGCCCGACCGCGTGGAGGTTCTTC. It translates to CASSPTAWRFF.